What follows is one TCR beta chain and its context. While infection was still active, Seattle patients were enrolled and then followed longitudinally. The data originate from a study of blood T cell repertoires in COVID-19. Across the whole study: Samples of COVID-19 (acute and convalescent) were obtained from the United States, Italy and Spain. The cDNA or gDNA used as material had been derived from T cells, B-cell-depleted T cells, or PBMCs.

The germline CDR1 and CDR2 sequences are SQVTM and ANQGSEA. Germline trimming cut 7 bases from V and 8 bases from J; bases unmatched to any gene: 9. The CDR3 covers 14 residues. In the authors' workflow: Cell counts per sample came from amplifying reference gene primers. Assay: immunoSEQ multiplex PCR; the TCRdb copy retains only in-frame clones and omits some. The V and J calls and the clone size are those of that table, but D and trimming were determined from the DNA. This table has 220,000 or so clones, roughly 92% appearing once. The chain has TRBV29-1 and TRBJ2-1; 12 positions match TRBD2. Specimen: peripheral blood. The sequence came from a man aged 55 to 70 with COVID-19, enrolled during active disease. The CDR3 region has the DNA TGCAGCGCCCAGACTAGCGGGAGTTACGATGAGCAGTTCTTC. Its translation: CSAQTSGSYDEQFF.